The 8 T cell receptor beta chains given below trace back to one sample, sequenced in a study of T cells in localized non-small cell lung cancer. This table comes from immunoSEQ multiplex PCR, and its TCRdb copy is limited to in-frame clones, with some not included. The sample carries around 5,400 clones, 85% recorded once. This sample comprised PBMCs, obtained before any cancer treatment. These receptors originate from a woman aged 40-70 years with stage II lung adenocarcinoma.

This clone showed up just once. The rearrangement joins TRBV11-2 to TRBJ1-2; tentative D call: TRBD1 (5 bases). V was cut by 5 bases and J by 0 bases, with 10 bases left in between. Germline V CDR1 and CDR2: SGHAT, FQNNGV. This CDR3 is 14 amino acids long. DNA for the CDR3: TGTGCCAGCAGCCTGGGACCGACTAACTATGGCTACACCTTC. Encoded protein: CASSLGPTNYGYTF.

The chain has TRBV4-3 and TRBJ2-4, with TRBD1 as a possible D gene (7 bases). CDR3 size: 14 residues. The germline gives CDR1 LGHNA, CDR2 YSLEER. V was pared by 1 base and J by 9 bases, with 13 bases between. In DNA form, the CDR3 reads TGCGCCAGCAGCCAAGCCGGTCAGGGGGGCATTCAGTACTTC. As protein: CASSQAGQGGIQYF.

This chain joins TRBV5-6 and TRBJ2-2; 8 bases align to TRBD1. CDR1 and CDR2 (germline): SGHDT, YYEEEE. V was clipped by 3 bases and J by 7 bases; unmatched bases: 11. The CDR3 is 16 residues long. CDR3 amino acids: CASSSDTGQVHGELFF. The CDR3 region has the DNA TGTGCCAGCAGCTCTGATACGGGACAGGTCCACGGGGAGCTGTTTTTT.

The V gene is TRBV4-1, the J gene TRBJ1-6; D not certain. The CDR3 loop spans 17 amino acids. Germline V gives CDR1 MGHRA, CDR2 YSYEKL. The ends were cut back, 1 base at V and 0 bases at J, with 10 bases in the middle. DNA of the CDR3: TGCGCCAGCAGCCAAGGGGCAGCGATCTCCTATAATTCACCCCTCCACTTT. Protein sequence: CASSQGAAISYNSPLHF.

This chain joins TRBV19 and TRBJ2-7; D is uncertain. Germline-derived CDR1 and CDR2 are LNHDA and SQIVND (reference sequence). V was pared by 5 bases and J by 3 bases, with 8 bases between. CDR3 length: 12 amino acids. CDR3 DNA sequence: TGTGCCAGTAGTCGGTCGGGCTACGAGCAGTACTTC. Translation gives CASSRSGYEQYF. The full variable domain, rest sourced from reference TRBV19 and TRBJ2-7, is DGGITQSPKYLFRKEGQNVTLSCEQNLNHDAMYWYRQDPGQGLRLIYYSQIVNDFQKGDIAEGYSVSREKKESFPLTVTSAQKNPTAFYLCASSRSGYEQYFGPGTRLTVT.

CDR3 region: CASSPNKLAGSPYEQYF. In nucleotides, the CDR3 is TGTGCCAGCTCACCGAACAAACTAGCGGGATCCCCCTACGAGCAGTACTTC. The gene calls are TRBV18 and TRBJ2-7, with 10 bases matching TRBD2. In germline, CDR1 is KGHSH, CDR2 LQKENI. The trim removed 3 bases at V and 2 bases at J, leaving 10 bases unmatched. CDR3 length: 17 residues. The entire variable domain, with the rest obtained from reference TRBV18 and TRBJ2-7, is as follows: NAGVMQNPRHLVRRRGQEARLRCSPMKGHSHVYWYRQLPEEGLKFMVYLQKENIIDESGMPKERFSAEFPKEGPSILRIQQVVRGDSAAYFCASSPNKLAGSPYEQYFGPGTRLTVT.

CDR3 sequence (DNA): TGTGCCAGCAGTTTGCGGGGCCCTCATCAGCCCCAGCATTTT. The encoded protein is CASSLRGPHQPQHF. The V gene is TRBV28, the J gene TRBJ1-5, with D perhaps matching TRBD1 (5 bases). V lost 3 bases and J lost 5, with 11 bases in between. Per germline, CDR1 MDHEN and CDR2 SYDVKM. The length of the CDR3 is 14 residues.

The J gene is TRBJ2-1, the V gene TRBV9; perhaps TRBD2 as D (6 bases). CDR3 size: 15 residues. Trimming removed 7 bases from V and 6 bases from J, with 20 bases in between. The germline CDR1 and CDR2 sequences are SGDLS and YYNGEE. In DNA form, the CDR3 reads TGTGCCAGCGCCACCCGGAGAGGCGGGGTCAATGAGCAGTTCTTC. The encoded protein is CASATRRGGVNEQFF.